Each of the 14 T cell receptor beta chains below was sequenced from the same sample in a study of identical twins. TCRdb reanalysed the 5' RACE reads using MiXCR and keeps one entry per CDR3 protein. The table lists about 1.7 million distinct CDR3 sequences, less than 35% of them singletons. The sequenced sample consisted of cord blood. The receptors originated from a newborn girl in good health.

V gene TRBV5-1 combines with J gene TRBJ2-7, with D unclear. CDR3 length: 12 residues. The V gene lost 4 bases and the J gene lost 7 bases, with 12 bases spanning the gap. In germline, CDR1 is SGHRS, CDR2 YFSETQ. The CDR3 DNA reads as TGCGCCAGCAGCACGCTTAACGATGAGCAGTACTTC. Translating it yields CASSTLNDEQYF.

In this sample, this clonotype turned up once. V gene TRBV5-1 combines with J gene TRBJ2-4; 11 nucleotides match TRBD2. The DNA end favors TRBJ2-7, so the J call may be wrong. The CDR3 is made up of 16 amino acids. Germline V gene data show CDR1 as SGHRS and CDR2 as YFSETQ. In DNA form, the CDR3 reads TGCGCCAGCAGCTGGGCCGGGACTAGCGGTTTTTACGAGCAGTACTTC. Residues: CASSWAGTSGFYEQYF.

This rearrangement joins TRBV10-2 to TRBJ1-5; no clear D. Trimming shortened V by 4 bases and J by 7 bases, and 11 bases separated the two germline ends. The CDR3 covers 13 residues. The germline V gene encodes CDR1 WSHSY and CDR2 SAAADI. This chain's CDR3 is CASSGRKEQPQHF. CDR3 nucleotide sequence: TGCGCCAGCAGTGGCCGGAAAGAGCAGCCCCAGCATTTT.

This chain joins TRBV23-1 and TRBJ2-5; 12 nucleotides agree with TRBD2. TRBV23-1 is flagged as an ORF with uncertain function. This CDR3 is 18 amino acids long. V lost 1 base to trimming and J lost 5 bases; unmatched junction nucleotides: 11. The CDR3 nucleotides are TGCGCCAGCAGTCAATGGCCTAGCGGGAGGGAGGATTGGGAGACCCAGTACTTC. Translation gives CASSQWPSGREDWETQYF.

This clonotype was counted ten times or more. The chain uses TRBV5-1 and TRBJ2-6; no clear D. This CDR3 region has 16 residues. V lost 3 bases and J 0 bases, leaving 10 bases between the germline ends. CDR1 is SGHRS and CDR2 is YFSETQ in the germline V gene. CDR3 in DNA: TGCGCCAGCAGCTCGTCCGTGTTCTCTGGGGCCAACGTCCTGACTTTC. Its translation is CASSSSVFSGANVLTF.

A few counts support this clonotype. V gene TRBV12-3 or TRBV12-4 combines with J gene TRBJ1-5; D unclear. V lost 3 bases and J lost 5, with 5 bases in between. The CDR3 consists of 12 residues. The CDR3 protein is CASSFWDQPQHF. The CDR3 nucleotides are TGTGCCAGCAGTTTTTGGGATCAGCCCCAGCATTTT.

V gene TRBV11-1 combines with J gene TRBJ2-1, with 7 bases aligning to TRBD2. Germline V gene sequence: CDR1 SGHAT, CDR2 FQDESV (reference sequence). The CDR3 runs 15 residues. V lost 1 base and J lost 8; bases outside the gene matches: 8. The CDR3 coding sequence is TGTGCCAGCAGCTTAGGGAGCGGGATGGGCTATGAGCAGTTCTTC. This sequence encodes CASSLGSGMGYEQFF.

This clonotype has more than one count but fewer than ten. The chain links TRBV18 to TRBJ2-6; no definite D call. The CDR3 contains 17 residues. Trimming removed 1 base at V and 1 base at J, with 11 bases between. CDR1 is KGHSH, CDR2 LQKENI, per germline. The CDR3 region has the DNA TGTGCCAGCTCACCACTCCCGAAGTCTTCTGGGGCCAACGTCCTGACTTTC. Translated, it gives CASSPLPKSSGANVLTF.

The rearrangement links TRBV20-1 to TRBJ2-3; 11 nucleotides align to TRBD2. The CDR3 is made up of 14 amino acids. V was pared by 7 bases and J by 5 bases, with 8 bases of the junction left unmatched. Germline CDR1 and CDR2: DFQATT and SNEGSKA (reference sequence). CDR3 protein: CSDRTSGRGDTQYF. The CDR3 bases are TGCAGTGACCGGACTAGCGGGCGGGGAGATACGCAGTATTTT.

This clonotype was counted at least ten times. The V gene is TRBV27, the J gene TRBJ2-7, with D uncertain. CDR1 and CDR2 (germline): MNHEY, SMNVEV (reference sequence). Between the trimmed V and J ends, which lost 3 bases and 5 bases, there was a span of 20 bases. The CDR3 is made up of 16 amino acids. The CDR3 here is CASSFWAPPVSNEQYF. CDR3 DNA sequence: TGTGCCAGCAGTTTCTGGGCACCCCCCGTGAGTAACGAGCAGTACTTC.

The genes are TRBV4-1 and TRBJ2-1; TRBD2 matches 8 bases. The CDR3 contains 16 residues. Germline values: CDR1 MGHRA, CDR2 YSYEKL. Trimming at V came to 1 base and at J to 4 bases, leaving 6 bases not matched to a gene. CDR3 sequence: CASSQGPAGVYNEQFF. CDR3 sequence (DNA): TGCGCCAGCAGCCAAGGTCCAGCGGGGGTTTACAATGAGCAGTTCTTC.

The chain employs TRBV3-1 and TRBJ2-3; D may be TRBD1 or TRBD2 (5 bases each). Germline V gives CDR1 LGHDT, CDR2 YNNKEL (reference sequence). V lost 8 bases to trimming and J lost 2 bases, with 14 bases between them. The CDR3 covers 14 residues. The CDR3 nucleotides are TGTGCCAGCGCAAATGGGGGATTCACAGATACGCAGTATTTT. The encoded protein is CASANGGFTDTQYF.

CDR3 loop: CASSLMKEKLFF. CDR3 bases: TGTGCCAGCAGCCTAATGAAGGAAAAACTGTTTTTT. The chain uses TRBV3-1 and TRBJ1-4; D is uncertain. This CDR3 is 12 amino acids long. Germline V gene lookup returns CDR1 LGHDT and CDR2 YNNKEL (reference sequence). V dropped 4 bases and J dropped 8 bases, with 8 bases sitting between them.

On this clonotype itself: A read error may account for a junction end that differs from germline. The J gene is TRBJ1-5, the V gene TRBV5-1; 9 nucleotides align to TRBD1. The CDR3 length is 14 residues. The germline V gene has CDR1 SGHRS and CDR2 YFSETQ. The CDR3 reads CAGSLGQGNHPQHF. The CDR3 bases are TGCGCCGGCAGCTTGGGACAGGGCAATCACCCCCAGCATTTT. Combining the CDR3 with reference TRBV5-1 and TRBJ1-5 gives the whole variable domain KAGVTQTPRYLIKTRGQQVTLSCSPISGHRSVSWYQQTPGQGLQFLFEYFSETQRNKGNFPGRFSGRQFSNSRSEMNVSTLELGDSALYLCAGSLGQGNHPQHFGDGTRLSIL.